This entry concerns a single T cell receptor (beta chain). The data derive from a study of blood T cell repertoires in COVID-19. Study-level background: COVID-19 samples collected from the United States, Italy and Spain covered acute and convalescent phases.

TCRdb's table, derived via immunoSEQ multiplex PCR, lists solely in-frame clones and lacks some. This table holds 450,000 to 500,000 clones, 75% to 90% found once. The sequence came from a woman in her sixties who had recovered from COVID-19. The source material was PBMCs or T cells enriched from blood (not recorded which).

CDR3 coding DNA: TGTGCCATCAGGGGCCCCCGTGAAAAACTGTTTTTT. As protein: CAIRGPREKLFF. The chain joins TRBV10-3 to TRBJ1-4; D call uncertain. The CDR3 consists of 12 residues. The germline gives CDR1 ENHRY, CDR2 SYGVKD. Trimming stripped 6 bases from V and 7 bases from J, with 9 bases between.